Given below is one T cell receptor beta chain in context. The CDR3 runs to 14 residues. V lost 0 bases and J lost 1, with 7 bases in between. Germline V gives CDR1 SGDLS, CDR2 YYNGEE. Generated by immunoSEQ multiplex PCR, the TCRdb table keeps only in-frame clones and is missing some. The sample has 150,000 to 200,000 clones; about nine tenths are singletons. This record comes from a study of control samples from healthy donors and cancer patients. V and J are TRBV9 and TRBJ2-5; D gene uncertain. The source is a woman aged 30 to 39 in good health. The sequenced sample consisted of blood. This CDR3 reads CASSVGRIQETQYF. CDR3 nucleotide sequence: TGTGCCAGCAGCGTAGGACGAATCCAAGAGACCCAGTACTTC.